The 12 T cell receptor beta chains reported below all come from one sample, sequenced in a study of naive and memory T cell subsets (dated by TCRdb to about 2017). The treatment or condition label for this specimen denotes: skin biopsy from PPD injection site in Mantoux-positive individual. The study reported a robust and sensitive protocol to amplify, sequence and analyze TCRs, based on 3' ligation of a UMI-containing oligonucleotide to TCR cDNA. Library preparation was by UMI-ligation and nested PCR. Sequencing relied on an Illumina MiSeq. The ligated cDNA was amplified in four rounds of PCR with nested alpha and beta constant region primers together with the SP2 primer. TCRdb trimmed public reads at Q25 via fastp, called clones via MiXCR and kept in-frame beta chains. Rows are unified per CDR3 protein, each entry keeping the most common DNA and genes. The sample contains 37,000 or so distinct CDR3 sequences, roughly 11% of them found a single time. 3% to 5% of the sample goes to the ten largest clones.

This sample comprised skin, obtained from a tuberculin skin test site. The source is an adult in good health.

V and J are TRBV2 and TRBJ2-7; no clear D gene. The CDR3 loop spans 13 amino acids. The V end lost 5 bases, the J end lost 4 bases, and 12 bases lay between the germline ends. Per germline, CDR1 SNHLY and CDR2 FYNNEI. The DNA of the CDR3 is TGTGCCAGCAGTTATACCCCAAATTACGAGCAGTACTTC. Residues: CASSYTPNYEQYF.

The chain joins TRBV5-1 to TRBJ2-7; D gene uncertain. Trimming removed 0 bases at V and 3 bases at J, with 7 bases between. From germline, CDR1 is SGHRS and CDR2 YFSETQ. The CDR3 length is 13 residues. This CDR3 is CASSLEGSYEQYF. DNA of the CDR3: TGCGCCAGCAGCTTGGAGGGCAGCTACGAGCAGTACTTC. Looking up the rest from reference TRBV5-1 and TRBJ2-7 gives the full variable domain: KAGVTQTPRYLIKTRGQQVTLSCSPISGHRSVSWYQQTPGQGLQFLFEYFSETQRNKGNFPGRFSGRQFSNSRSEMNVSTLELGDSALYLCASSLEGSYEQYFGPGTRLTVT.

This clonotype appeared many times. This chain links TRBV10-3 with TRBJ2-4; D unresolved. Germline V gene sequence: CDR1 ENHRY, CDR2 SYGVKD. Between the trimmed V and J ends, which lost 6 bases and 7 bases, there was a span of 16 bases. The CDR3 spans 14 residues. The CDR3 DNA follows: TGTGCCATCAGCCTAGGAAATTCTGGCAACATTCAGTACTTC. This translates into CAISLGNSGNIQYF.

This clonotype was counted ten times or more. The V gene is TRBV29-1, the J gene TRBJ2-1; 8 bases are shared with TRBD2. Looked up from germline, CDR1 is SQVTM and CDR2 is ANQGSEA. This CDR3 has 14 residues. After removal of 2 bases from V and 5 bases from J, the junction contained 5 bases not matched to a gene. CDR3 DNA: TGCAGCGTTGAACGGGAGGGCCGAAACAATGAGCAGTTCTTC. Protein sequence: CSVEREGRNNEQFF.

The sample holds many counts of this clonotype. In DNA form, the CDR3 reads TGTGCCAGCAGTTTAAACACTCTAGGATGGACCCAGTACTTC. Its protein product is CASSLNTLGWTQYF. The gene calls are TRBV12-3 or TRBV12-4 and TRBJ2-5; D not resolved. The CDR3 has 14 residues. The germline V and J ends were trimmed by 2 bases and 7 bases, with 14 bases remaining between them.

J is TRBJ2-1 and V is TRBV7-2; maybe TRBD2 (5 bases). V dropped 3 bases and J dropped 6 bases, with 15 bases sitting between them. The germline gives CDR1 SGHTA, CDR2 FQGNSA. The CDR3 runs 15 residues. The CDR3 sequence: CASSLLATGVNEQFF. The CDR3, as DNA: TGTGCCAGCAGCTTGCTAGCCACCGGCGTCAATGAGCAGTTCTTC.

The chain uses TRBV7-2 and TRBJ1-6; the D is unclear. The germline V gene has CDR1 SGHTA and CDR2 FQGNSA. The CDR3 length is 15 residues. The ends were cut back, 1 base at V and 10 bases at J, with 14 bases in the middle. Here the CDR3 reads CASSLDWGGSSPLHF. The CDR3 coding sequence is TGTGCCAGCAGCTTAGATTGGGGAGGGAGCTCACCCCTCCACTTT.

The rearrangement joins TRBV28 to TRBJ2-7; D may correspond to TRBD1 or TRBD2 (5 bases each). The CDR3 is 14 residues long. Germline loops: CDR1 MDHEN, CDR2 SYDVKM. Trimming removed 10 bases at V and 2 bases at J, with 18 bases between. As DNA, the CDR3 is TGTGCCACACGAGGGGCAGTGCCCCCCTACGAGCAGTACTTC. It translates to CATRGAVPPYEQYF.

Ten or more counts support this clonotype. V is TRBV27 and J is TRBJ2-7; D not certain. V lost 3 bases to trimming and J lost 3 bases, with 12 bases between them. This CDR3 comprises 14 residues. Germline V CDR1 and CDR2: MNHEY, SMNVEV (reference sequence). CDR3 sequence: CASSFFGTDYEQYF. The CDR3 DNA is TGTGCCAGCAGTTTTTTTGGAACGGACTACGAGCAGTACTTC.

This clonotype was seen at least ten times. This chain joins TRBV14 and TRBJ2-7; D remains ambiguous. CDR1 is SGHDN, CDR2 FVKESK, per germline. The CDR3 contains 14 residues. Trimming pared 0 bases from V and 3 bases from J, leaving 9 bases between. The CDR3 is CASSQEGLDYEQYF. CDR3 sequence (DNA): TGTGCCAGCAGCCAAGAGGGGTTGGACTACGAGCAGTACTTC.

This clonotype was recorded many times. The chain joins TRBV12-3 or TRBV12-4 to TRBJ1-5; D remains ambiguous. The V end lost 5 bases, the J end lost 6 bases, and 8 bases lay between the germline ends. The CDR3 totals 12 residues. CDR3 coding DNA: TGTGCCAGCAGTGCCCAAGGTCAGCCCCAGCATTTT. It specifies CASSAQGQPQHF.

The chain carries TRBV9 and TRBJ1-2; D uncertain. The ends were cut back, 0 bases at V and 4 bases at J, with 10 bases in the middle. The CDR3 contains 14 residues. Germline V gene lookup returns CDR1 SGDLS and CDR2 YYNGEE. CDR3 sequence (DNA): TGTGCCAGCAGCGTAGGGACGGAGATCTATGGCTACACCTTC. Translation: CASSVGTEIYGYTF.